These 15 T cell receptor beta chains were sequenced from one sample in a study of regulatory T cells in long-lasting Graves disease. Building of the TCR beta libraries involved iRepertoire HTBI primers and Arm-PCR of CDR3 regions. TCRdb independently ran MiXCR on the multiplex PCR reads; one entry per CDR3 protein. Of approximately 350,000 distinct CDR3 sequences listed, less than 30% are singletons. Time point specified: persistent/refractory GD, antithyroid drugs over 5 years with positive TRAb. The authors made the TCR library using RNA they extracted from PBMCs. This specimen consisted of peripheral blood mononuclear cells (PBMCs), obtained when the disease was refractory, from a patient treated with antithyroid drugs. These receptor sequences come from a woman aged 40 to 50 with Graves disease.

In this sample, this clonotype turned up a few times. V gene TRBV11-1 combines with J gene TRBJ2-3, with no clear D. The CDR3 totals 18 residues. V was clipped by 3 bases and J by 2 bases, with 21 bases between them. Germline values: CDR1 SGHAT, CDR2 FQDESV (reference sequence). The CDR3 sequence: CASSFSNYPQATTDTQYF. The CDR3 DNA sequence: TGTGCCAGCAGCTTCTCCAACTATCCTCAAGCAACCACAGATACGCAGTATTTT.

The CDR3 sequence is CASRRGGDTGELFF. For the CDR3, the DNA is TGTGCCAGCCGGCGTGGCGGAGACACCGGGGAGCTGTTTTTT. The chain carries TRBV6-1 and TRBJ2-2; D call uncertain. This CDR3 comprises 14 residues. V was pared by 8 bases and J by 3 bases, with 13 bases between. Germline V gene sequence: CDR1 MNHNS, CDR2 SASEGT.

The rearrangement joins TRBV28 to TRBJ2-5; TRBD2 aligns across 14 bases. The CDR3 contains 16 residues. J gave up 3 bases and V 5 bases, and 5 bases lay outside the gene matches. Per germline, CDR1 MDHEN and CDR2 SYDVKM. The DNA for the CDR3 is TGTGCCAGCAGTCCAAGACTAGCGGGAGGGAAAGAGACCCAGTACTTC. This translates into CASSPRLAGGKETQYF.

Ten or more counts support this clonotype. This chain connects TRBV2 to TRBJ2-2; D is perhaps TRBD1 or TRBD2 (6 bases each). From germline, CDR1 is SNHLY and CDR2 FYNNEI. V was clipped by 8 bases and J by 5 bases, with 18 bases between them. This CDR3 is built from 15 residues. The chain's CDR3 is CASLLSGARTGELFF. CDR3 nucleotide sequence: TGTGCCAGCTTATTATCGGGGGCGCGGACCGGGGAGCTGTTTTTT.

This clonotype appeared a few times. The V and J genes are TRBV9 and TRBJ1-5, with a possible D match to TRBD1 (6 bases). This CDR3 comprises 14 residues. Germline CDR1 SGDLS, CDR2 YYNGEE. Between the trimmed V and J ends, which lost 0 bases and 6 bases, there was a span of 10 bases. The CDR3 nucleotides read TGTGCCAGCAGCGTAGCAGGGGAGGGTCAGCCCCAGCATTTT. It translates to CASSVAGEGQPQHF.

This clonotype was found many times. This chain joins TRBV28 and TRBJ1-5; possible D gene TRBD1, 5 bases. Trimming took 3 bases from V and 1 from J, leaving 10 bases between them. CDR1 and CDR2 from the germline V gene are MDHEN and SYDVKM. The CDR3 extends over 15 amino acids. The CDR3 region is CASSFPDSSNQPQHF. Here the CDR3 DNA reads TGTGCCAGCAGTTTTCCCGACAGCAGCAATCAGCCCCAGCATTTT.

This clonotype was seen a few times. This may arise from a read error, as a much more abundant clone is one base away. This chain links TRBV7-8 with TRBJ1-5, with TRBD1 matching over 10 bases. In germline, CDR1 is SGHVS, CDR2 FQNEAQ. CDR3 size: 14 residues. Trimming at V came to 5 bases and at J to 6 bases, leaving 4 bases not matched to a gene. CDR3 protein: CASSQGTGVQPQHF. As DNA, the CDR3 is TGTGCCAGCAGCCAAGGGACAGGGGTTCAGCCCCAGCATTTT.

This chain links TRBV3-1 with TRBJ2-5; 10 nucleotides match TRBD2. CDR1 and CDR2 (germline): LGHDT, YNNKEL (reference sequence). After removal of 4 bases from V and 4 bases from J, the junction contained 15 bases not matched to a gene. The CDR3 spans 18 residues. CDR3 sequence reads: CASSPRNELAGVRETQYF. In DNA form, the CDR3 reads TGTGCCAGCAGCCCCCGCAACGAGCTAGCGGGAGTTCGAGAGACCCAGTACTTC.

The table lists this clonotype with a few counts. The CDR3 region is CASSQDSEYNEKLFF. The CDR3 DNA sequence: TGTGCCAGCAGCCAAGACAGCGAGTATAATGAAAAACTGTTTTTT. The gene calls are TRBV7-3 and TRBJ1-4; the D gene is possibly TRBD1 (5 bases). The CDR3 extends over 15 amino acids. In germline, CDR1 is SGHTA, CDR2 FQGTGA. V gave up 5 bases and J gave up 4 bases, with 14 bases separating them.

Turning to this clonotype: One end of the junction varies from germline; a read error may be responsible. V and J are TRBV20-1 and TRBJ1-2, with 8 bases matching TRBD1. Germline CDR1 DFQATT, CDR2 SNEGSKA (reference sequence). There are 17 residues in the CDR3. The CDR3 nucleotides read TGCAGTGCTGGAGATTCTCTTCATGCCGGGACAGGATATGGCTACACCTTC. It encodes CSAGDSLHAGTGYGYTF.

The V and J genes are TRBV27 and TRBJ2-7; TRBD1 matches at 7 bases. V shed 6 bases, J shed 4 bases, and the junction held 15 bases outside the gene matches. The CDR3 runs to 16 residues. CDR1 and CDR2 (germline): MNHEY, SMNVEV (reference sequence). CDR3 DNA: TGTGCCAGCAGGGCCGGGACAGCAGGACTCTTATACGAGCAGTACTTC. Its protein product is CASRAGTAGLLYEQYF.

This chain connects TRBV30 to TRBJ1-4; possible D gene TRBD1, 5 bases. Germline V gives CDR1 GTSNPN, CDR2 SVGIG (reference sequence). Deletions cut 2 bases from V and 0 bases from J, with 10 bases between. The CDR3 has 15 residues. CDR3 region: CAWSRDFATNEKLFF. The CDR3 nucleotides read TGTGCCTGGAGTCGGGACTTTGCAACTAATGAAAAACTGTTTTTT.

This clonotype was seen a single time. CDR3 loop: CASSEQGNTGELFF. The CDR3 DNA is TGCGCCAGCAGTGAGCAGGGAAATACCGGGGAGCTGTTTTTT. The rearrangement links TRBV10-2 to TRBJ2-2; the D gene is possibly TRBD1 (5 bases). V dropped 2 bases and J dropped 5 bases, with 9 bases sitting between them. The germline V gene encodes CDR1 WSHSY and CDR2 SAAADI. The CDR3 contains 14 residues.

This rearrangement joins TRBV5-1 to TRBJ2-5; tentative D call: TRBD2 (6 bases). The CDR3 extends over 14 amino acids. With 1 base removed from V and 2 bases from J, the gap between germline ends came to 9 bases. The germline gives CDR1 SGHRS, CDR2 YFSETQ. CDR3 protein: CASSLPSAQETQYF. The CDR3 DNA reads TGCGCCAGCAGCTTGCCTAGCGCTCAAGAGACCCAGTACTTC.

Many counts were recorded for this clonotype. The V call is TRBV28, the J call TRBJ2-7, with D perhaps matching TRBD1 (6 bases). CDR1 MDHEN and CDR2 SYDVKM come from the germline V gene. The CDR3 has 12 amino acids. Trimming left V 8 bases short and J 4 bases short, with 12 bases between. CDR3 DNA: TGTGCCAGCGGGGACACCCCTTACGAGCAGTACTTC. Its protein is CASGDTPYEQYF.